The 26 T cell receptor beta chains listed next were all sequenced from one sample in a study of blood T cells in healthy people across ages. Next came a second PCR, run for about 6 to 12 cycles, which used a sample-barcoded 5' primer along with a J-beta primer mix. TCRdb reprocessed the 5' RACE reads with MiXCR, giving one entry per CDR3 protein. The sample consists of hundreds of thousands of distinct CDR3 sequences, about 30% of them appearing once. Material: blood. These receptors were collected from a woman older than 75 in good health.

There are many counts of this clonotype. This sequence joins TRBV27 and TRBJ1-2, with D hard to call. Germline lookup yields CDR1 MNHEY and CDR2 SMNVEV (reference sequence). The V and J ends lost 5 bases and 5 bases respectively, with 15 bases between them. The CDR3 totals 14 residues. The CDR3 nucleotides read TGTGCCAGCAGTGACCCCCGAGAGGGTTATGGCTACACCTTC. Its protein product is CASSDPREGYGYTF.

The chain employs TRBV20-1 and TRBJ1-1; D call uncertain. Germline V gene lookup returns CDR1 DFQATT and CDR2 SNEGSKA (reference sequence). This CDR3 is built from 14 residues. Trimming removed 0 bases from V and 3 bases from J, with 11 bases in between. The CDR3 loop is CSARDVGWDTEAFF. In DNA, the CDR3 is TGCAGTGCTAGAGATGTAGGATGGGACACTGAAGCTTTCTTT.

The chain joins TRBV6-6 to TRBJ2-7; 15 nucleotides line up with TRBD2. J gave up 7 bases and V 5 bases, and 12 bases lay outside the gene matches. The CDR3 runs to 17 residues. CDR1 and CDR2 from the germline V gene are MNHNY and SVGAGI (reference sequence). CDR3 bases: TGTGCCAGCAGTCCGCCTGGACTAGCGGGGGGGCCGGATGAGCAGTACTTC. Translation: CASSPPGLAGGPDEQYF.

This chain uses TRBV21-1 with TRBJ1-1. TRBV21-1 is assigned pseudogene status. The CDR3 has 15 residues. The chain's CDR3 is CASSNGSWAVTEAFF. CDR3 sequence (DNA): TGTGCCAGTAGCAATGGTTCGTGGGCAGTAACTGAAGCTTTCTTT.

The sample holds a few counts of this clonotype. The V call is TRBV2, the J call TRBJ1-5; D remains unclear. The CDR3 runs 13 residues. Germline CDR1 and CDR2: SNHLY and FYNNEI. V was cut by 7 bases and J by 2 bases, with 9 bases left in between. The CDR3 region has the DNA TGTGCCAGCAAGGTTGGGGGCAATCAGCCCCAGCATTTT. Amino acids: CASKVGGNQPQHF.

In DNA, the CDR3 is TGTGCCAGCAGCTCCGGGACTAATGAAAAACTGTTTTTT. The encoded protein is CASSSGTNEKLFF. This sequence joins TRBV28 and TRBJ1-4, with no clear D. V lost 6 bases and J lost 2, with 7 bases in between. There are 13 residues in the CDR3. Germline CDR1 and CDR2: MDHEN and SYDVKM.

The table lists this clonotype with many counts. The gene calls are TRBV28 and TRBJ1-2; D is possibly TRBD1 (5 bases). The CDR3 contains 12 residues. Trimming took 6 bases from V and 3 from J, leaving 8 bases between them. CDR1 and CDR2 from the germline V gene are MDHEN and SYDVKM. The chain's CDR3 is CASSDSHYGYTF. For the CDR3, the DNA is TGTGCCAGCAGCGACAGCCACTATGGCTACACCTTC.

As for this clonotype: Relative to the germline gene, one junction end is altered; a read error may explain this. The chain employs TRBV3-1 and TRBJ2-5; D is possibly TRBD1 or TRBD2 (5 bases each). Gene TRBJ2-7 matches the end of the DNA better, so the J call may be wrong. Germline V gene sequence: CDR1 LGHDT, CDR2 YNNKEL (reference sequence). The CDR3 runs 14 residues. The CDR3 DNA follows: TGTGCCGGCAGCCAATGGGACGTTTCCTACGAGCAGTACTTC. Its translation: CAGSQWDVSYEQYF.

The sample holds many counts of this clonotype. The chain has TRBV6-2 or TRBV6-3 and TRBJ2-7; no reliable D call. The CDR3 runs to 11 residues. Trimming took 6 bases from V and 2 from J, leaving 5 bases between them. Germline V gene data show CDR1 as MNHEY and CDR2 as SVGEGT. CDR3 loop: CASSRPYEQYF. CDR3 in DNA: TGTGCCAGCAGCCGACCCTACGAGCAGTACTTC.

In its sample, this clonotype was seen many times. This chain links TRBV20-1 with TRBJ2-7, with D maybe TRBD1 (6 bases). The germline V and J ends were trimmed by 3 bases and 5 bases, with 11 bases remaining between them. Germline CDR1 reads DFQATT; CDR2 reads SNEGSKA (reference sequence). The CDR3 has 12 residues. CDR3 nucleotides: TGCAGTGCTAGTAGTCCAGGGGACGAGCAGTACTTC. Translated: CSASSPGDEQYF.

This chain connects TRBV29-1 to TRBJ2-5, with 9 positions matching TRBD2. Germline V gives CDR1 SQVTM, CDR2 ANQGSEA. The CDR3 loop spans 17 amino acids. The ends lost 4 bases at V and 1 base at J; junction bases unmatched: 13. CDR3 nucleotide sequence: TGCAGCGTTGGCGATCCGAGTAGCGGGGGAGTCCAAGAGACCCAGTACTTC. Translating gives CSVGDPSSGGVQETQYF.

This clonotype occurred many times. This sequence joins TRBV29-1 and TRBJ2-3, with 10 positions matching TRBD1. This CDR3 spans 16 amino acids. The trim removed 3 bases at V and 5 bases at J, leaving 11 bases unmatched. CDR1 and CDR2 (germline): SQVTM, ANQGSEA. Written as DNA, the CDR3 is TGCAGCGTTGAGGGCCCCGGGACAGGGGTGGGAGATACGCAGTATTTT. It translates to CSVEGPGTGVGDTQYF.

This clonotype was seen a handful of times. The chain is built from TRBV9 and TRBJ1-1; unclear D gene. The CDR3 extends over 15 amino acids. Trimming took 0 bases from V and 1 from J, leaving 10 bases between them. Germline loops: CDR1 SGDLS, CDR2 YYNGEE. CDR3 DNA sequence: TGTGCCAGCAGCGTAGATCCGGGGAGGAACACTGAAGCTTTCTTT. As protein: CASSVDPGRNTEAFF.

This clonotype was seen many times. J is TRBJ2-3 and V is TRBV5-6; TRBD1 agrees at 7 bases. Trimming at V came to 4 bases and at J to 5 bases, leaving 10 bases not matched to a gene. Germline V gives CDR1 SGHDT, CDR2 YYEEEE. The CDR3 covers 15 residues. CDR3 nucleotide sequence: TGTGCCAGCAGCCGCGACAGGGTTCGGGGAGATACGCAGTATTTT. Translated: CASSRDRVRGDTQYF.

This clonotype was found a few times. The gene calls are TRBV6-1 and TRBJ1-1, with a possible D match to TRBD1 (5 bases). Between the trimmed V and J ends, which lost 5 bases and 0 bases, there was a span of 19 bases. Per the germline V gene, CDR1 is MNHNS and CDR2 is SASEGT. The CDR3 spans 17 residues. CDR3 residues: CASSQVGRGRMNTEAFF. The CDR3 DNA reads TGTGCCAGCAGTCAGGTTGGGAGGGGTAGGATGAACACTGAAGCTTTCTTT.

Worth noting for this clonotype: This could be a read error, since a much larger clone is one nucleotide away. The rearrangement joins TRBV28 to TRBJ2-1; perhaps TRBD1 as D (6 bases). Judging by the DNA end, TRBJ2-7 fits better; the J call may be wrong. Per germline, CDR1 MDHEN and CDR2 SYDVKM. CDR3 length equals 14 residues. The chain's CDR3 is CASRDSSAYNEQYF. The CDR3 region has the DNA TGTGCCAGCAGGGACAGTTCGGCCTACAATGAGCAGTACTTC.

This clonotype was found a few times. The genes are TRBV15 and TRBJ1-1; D possibly corresponds to TRBD1 (5 bases). The CDR3 is 15 residues long. V shed 4 bases and J shed 0 bases, with 12 bases lying between them. CDR1 is LNHNV, CDR2 YYDKDF, per germline (reference sequence). CDR3 sequence: CATSTFEGVNTEAFF. The CDR3 region has the DNA TGTGCCACCAGCACATTCGAAGGGGTGAACACTGAAGCTTTCTTT. The complete variable domain, with remaining parts taken from reference TRBV15 and TRBJ1-1, reads DAMVIQNPRYQVTQFGKPVTLSCSQTLNHNVMYWYQQKSSQAPKLLFHYYDKDFNNEADTPDNFQSRRPNTSFCFLDIRSPGLGDTAMYLCATSTFEGVNTEAFFGQGTRLTVV.

The sample holds a few counts of this clonotype. The chain has TRBV24-1 and TRBJ1-2; D is possibly TRBD1 (5 bases). CDR3 size: 14 residues. V dropped 3 bases and J dropped 4 bases, with 11 bases sitting between them. CDR1 is KGHDR, CDR2 SFDVKD, per germline. This CDR3 is CATSDAGRGYGYTF. CDR3 sequence (DNA): TGTGCCACCAGTGATGCCGGAAGGGGCTATGGCTACACCTTC.

This clonotype showed up many times. This chain uses TRBV15 with TRBJ1-6; D is unclear. Germline-derived CDR1 and CDR2 are LNHNV and YYDKDF (reference sequence). This CDR3 region has 13 residues. The V and J ends lost 2 bases and 9 bases respectively, with 8 bases between them. CDR3 loop: CATSRSRGSPLHF. In DNA, the CDR3 is TGTGCCACCAGCAGAAGTCGAGGTTCACCCCTCCACTTT.

As regards this clonotype: It may be a read error: a sequence one base away is much more abundant. V and J are TRBV10-3 and TRBJ2-2; D is perhaps TRBD1 (6 bases). CDR1 is ENHRY and CDR2 is SYGVKD in the germline V gene. The CDR3 runs 15 residues. Here the CDR3 DNA reads TGTGCCATCAGCCTAGTTTTACGGGACACCGGGGAGCGGTTTTTT. It translates to CAISLVLRDTGERFF.

This clonotype showed up just a few times. The chain is built from TRBV6-2 or TRBV6-3 and TRBJ2-1; 9 bases line up with TRBD2. This CDR3 has 15 residues. The junction had 5 bases not matched to a gene; V was cut back by 6 bases and J by 2 bases. CDR1 MNHEY and CDR2 SVGEGT come from the germline V gene. CDR3 in DNA: TGTGCCAGCAGGGTTAGCGGGGGTACCTACAATGAGCAGTTCTTC. Amino acids: CASRVSGGTYNEQFF.

This clonotype occurred once. A much larger clonotype is one base distant, so this may be a read error. The chain joins TRBV27 to TRBJ2-1; D may match TRBD1 or TRBD2 (6 bases each). The J call is doubtful: the DNA matches TRBJ2-7 better. Germline V CDR1 and CDR2: MNHEY, SMNVEV (reference sequence). This CDR3 contains 17 residues. The CDR3 is CASSLFGGGITYNEQYF. As DNA, the CDR3 is TGTGCCAGCAGTTTATTTGGAGGGGGGATCACCTACAATGAGCAGTACTTC.

This clonotype was detected many times. This rearrangement joins TRBV5-1 to TRBJ2-1; perhaps TRBD1 as D (6 bases). This CDR3 has 17 residues. With 0 bases removed from V and 8 bases from J, the gap between germline ends came to 21 bases. Germline-derived CDR1 and CDR2 are SGHRS and YFSETQ. CDR3 in DNA: TGCGCCAGCAGCTTGGTTCCCCCCGGACAGCGTACCCATGAGCAGTTCTTC. Translated, it gives CASSLVPPGQRTHEQFF.

J is TRBJ2-1 and V is TRBV3-1, with 14 bases aligning to TRBD2. Gene TRBJ2-7 matches the end of the DNA better, so the J call may be wrong. CDR1 is LGHDT, CDR2 YNNKEL, per germline (reference sequence). The CDR3 is 16 residues long. The CDR3 is CASSLSGTSGGNEQYF. The CDR3 DNA follows: TGTGCCAGCAGCCTCTCCGGGACTAGCGGGGGAAATGAGCAGTACTTC.

The chain uses TRBV20-1 and TRBJ1-5; D may be TRBD1 (5 bases). The germline V gene has CDR1 DFQATT and CDR2 SNEGSKA (reference sequence). The CDR3 is 12 residues long. Between the trimmed V and J ends, which lost 5 bases and 8 bases, there was a span of 13 bases. CDR3 DNA sequence: TGCAGTGCTTGGCGGGGCTCGGAGCCCCAGCATTTT. Translated, it gives CSAWRGSEPQHF.

This clonotype was recorded a few times. V is TRBV20-1 and J is TRBJ1-1; D unresolved. Germline CDR1 and CDR2: DFQATT and SNEGSKA (reference sequence). Trimming shortened V by 5 bases and J by 0 bases, and 10 bases separated the two germline ends. The CDR3 is 13 residues long. CDR3 nucleotide sequence: TGCAGTGCTCGCAAGGAGTTGAACACTGAAGCTTTCTTT. Translating it yields CSARKELNTEAFF.